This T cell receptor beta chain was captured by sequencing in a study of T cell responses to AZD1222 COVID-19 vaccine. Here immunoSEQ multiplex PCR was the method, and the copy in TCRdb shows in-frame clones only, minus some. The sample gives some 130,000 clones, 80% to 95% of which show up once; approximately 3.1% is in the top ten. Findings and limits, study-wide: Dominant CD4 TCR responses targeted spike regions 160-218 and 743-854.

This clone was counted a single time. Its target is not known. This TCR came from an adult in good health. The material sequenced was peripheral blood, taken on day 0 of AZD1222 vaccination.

The CDR3 coding sequence is TGCGCCAGCAGCCAAGACTTAGCAGGTTCCTACAATGAGCAGTTCTTC. This codes for CASSQDLAGSYNEQFF. The genes are TRBV4-3 and TRBJ2-1; D not certain. V was pared by 0 bases and J by 1 base, with 10 bases between. CDR3 length: 16 amino acids. Germline V gene sequence: CDR1 LGHNA, CDR2 YSLEER.